The TCR beta chain under discussion was sequenced for a study of T cell responses to AZD1222 COVID-19 vaccine. Broader study findings: It should be noted that donors were predominantly white British and more often female, and clonal diversity was possibly underestimated.

CDR3 length: 18 amino acids. Germline CDR1 SGHAT, CDR2 FQNNGV. V was shortened by 6 bases and J by 0 bases, with 18 bases between the two germline ends. Of note for this clone: The antigen remains undetermined.

Data came from immunoSEQ multiplex PCR; TCRdb stores just in-frame clones and leaves some out. The table includes roughly 58,000 clones, about 91% detected once. This clonotype was obtained from an adult who received the AZD1222 COVID-19 vaccine. The chain combines TRBV11-2 with TRBJ2-6; weak D call: TRBD1 (6 bases). The sequences come from peripheral blood, collected 28 days after the second AZD1222 dose. The DNA for the CDR3 is TGTGCCAGCAGGACTGGCGGGCAGGGGATCTCTGGGGCCAACGTCCTGACTTTC. Residues: CASRTGGQGISGANVLTF.